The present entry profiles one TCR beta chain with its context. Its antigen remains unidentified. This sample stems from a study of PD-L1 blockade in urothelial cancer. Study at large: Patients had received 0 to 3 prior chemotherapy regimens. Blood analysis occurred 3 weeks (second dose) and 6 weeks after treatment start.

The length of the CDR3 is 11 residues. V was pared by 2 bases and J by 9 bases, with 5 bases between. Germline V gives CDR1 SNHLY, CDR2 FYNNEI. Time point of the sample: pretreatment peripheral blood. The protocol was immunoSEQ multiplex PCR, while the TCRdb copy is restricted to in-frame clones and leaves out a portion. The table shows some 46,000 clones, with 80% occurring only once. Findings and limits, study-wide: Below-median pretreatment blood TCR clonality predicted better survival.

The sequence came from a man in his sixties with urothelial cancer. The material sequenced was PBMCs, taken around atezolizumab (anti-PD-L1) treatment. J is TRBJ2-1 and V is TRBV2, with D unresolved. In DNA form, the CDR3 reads TGTGCCAGCAGTGAACAGTTTGAGCAGTTCTTC. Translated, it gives CASSEQFEQFF. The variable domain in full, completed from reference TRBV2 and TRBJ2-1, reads EPEVTQTPSHQVTQMGQEVILRCVPISNHLYFYWYRQILGQKVEFLVSFYNNEISEKSEIFDDQFSVERPDGSNFTLKIRSTKLEDSAMYFCASSEQFEQFFGPGTRLTVL.